This TCR beta chain was sequenced for a study of T cell clonality in common variable immunodeficiency. Broader study findings: CVID subjects showed higher TCRbeta clonality than healthy controls.

Clones were sequenced by immunoSEQ multiplex PCR, and TCRdb holds only the in-frame ones, with some missing. Observed in the sample are about 34,000 clones, none of them singletons. With 4 bases removed from V and 8 bases from J, the gap between germline ends came to 18 bases. Germline V lookup: CDR1 SNHLY, CDR2 FYNNEI. This CDR3 has 15 residues. This clone showed up many times. Its specificity is not known. Read sequence stops 3 residues before the CDR3 end, and the germline J gene provides the missing end. V is TRBV2 and J is TRBJ2-1, with D possibly called TRBD1 or TRBD2 (5 bases each). This receptor was taken from a person aged 18-70 years in good health. The sequenced sample consisted of peripheral blood mononuclear cells. The DNA read from the CDR3 is TGTGCCAGCAGTGGATGGGGCCACGGGATGGATGAG. Translating it yields CASSGWGHGMDE. Given in full, the CDR3 is CASSGWGHGMDEQFF.